This TCR beta chain derives from a study of cytomegalovirus exposure and HLA in healthy donors. As concerns this clone: Its antigen is not identified.

Study conclusions and caveats: Relative to the roughly 700-donor mean, N-insertions were reportedly fewer in an Asian-associated ancestry cluster in a later analysis.

The length of the CDR3 is 17 residues. Germline V gene data show CDR1 as MDHEN and CDR2 as SYDVKM. Trimming left V 6 bases short and J 3 bases short, with 21 bases between. PCR primers comprised 60 Vbeta and 13 Jbeta primers. Profiled with immunoSEQ multiplex PCR; TCRdb holds only in-frame clones, not every one. The profile shows around 140,000 clones, approximately 82% of them singletons. V is TRBV28 and J is TRBJ1-5; tentative D call: TRBD1 (6 bases). This sequence originates from a man younger than 35 in good health and CMV-seropositive. The specimen sequenced was PBMCs. The CDR3 loop reads CASSQREMTGNNQPQHF. The CDR3 region has the DNA TGTGCCAGCAGCCAACGAGAGATGACAGGAAACAATCAGCCCCAGCATTTT.